One sample yielded the 20 T cell receptor beta chains listed below, sequenced in a study of CD8+CD57+ T cells in acquired aplastic anemia. Template material for TCR beta VDJ and CDR3 profiling consisted of genomic DNA. Via MiXCR, TCRdb re-called the reads, giving one row per CDR3 protein. The sample shows approximately 160,000 distinct CDR3 sequences, about 48% of them seen only once. Sequencing was performed on sorted CD4+, CD8+, or CD8+CD57+ T cells (not recorded which) from PBMCs. All receptors come from a human donor in good health.

As to this clonotype: A junction boundary mismatches the germline segment, possibly from a read error. V and J are TRBV15 and TRBJ2-7; D may be TRBD1 (5 bases). In germline, CDR1 is LNHNV, CDR2 YYDKDF (reference sequence). The CDR3 extends over 15 amino acids. In nucleotides, the CDR3 is TGTGCCAGCAGCTTAGCTGGACACCGCCGCTACGAGCAGTACTTC. It codes for CASSLAGHRRYEQYF.

This clonotype was detected only once. V usage is TRBV24-1 and J usage is TRBJ1-2; D unresolved. This CDR3 comprises 13 residues. CDR1 and CDR2 (germline): KGHDR, SFDVKD. The germline V and J ends were trimmed by 3 bases and 2 bases, with 6 bases remaining between them. CDR3 coding DNA: TGTGCCACCAGTGATGCGCAGAACTATGGCTACACCTTC. Its protein is CATSDAQNYGYTF.

This clonotype was seen repeatedly, ten times or more. The chain employs TRBV5-1 and TRBJ1-4; tentative D call: TRBD1 (5 bases). Trimming removed 5 bases from V and 5 bases from J, with 19 bases in between. CDR3 length equals 16 residues. Germline-derived CDR1 and CDR2 are SGHRS and YFSETQ. The CDR3 loop reads CASRQYTQGPNEKLFF. The CDR3 nucleotides are TGCGCCAGCAGACAATACACCCAGGGACCCAATGAAAAACTGTTTTTT.

This clonotype has at least ten counts. The gene calls are TRBV7-9 and TRBJ1-1, with a tentative D call TRBD1 (6 bases). The germline V gene has CDR1 SEHNR and CDR2 FQNEAQ (reference sequence). The CDR3 extends over 16 amino acids. Trimming shortened V by 2 bases and J by 0 bases, and 13 bases separated the two germline ends. CDR3 sequence: CASSLFQDRLNTEAFF. CDR3 sequence (DNA): TGTGCCAGCAGCTTATTCCAGGACAGACTGAACACTGAAGCTTTCTTT.

There are a few counts of this clonotype. CDR3 bases: TGCGCCAGCAGCCTGACAGGGGATAGCAATCAGCCCCAGCATTTT. It encodes CASSLTGDSNQPQHF. The V and J genes are TRBV5-1 and TRBJ1-5; TRBD1 aligns across 8 bases. This CDR3 has 15 residues. The V and J ends lost 4 bases and 0 bases, in that order; junction bases with no gene match: 3. Germline assignment: CDR1 SGHRS and CDR2 YFSETQ.

The V gene is TRBV20-1, the J gene TRBJ2-1; 16 nucleotides align to TRBD2. V dropped 6 bases and J dropped 1; count of bases not matched to a gene: 6. The V gene's germline CDR1 is DFQATT and CDR2 SNEGSKA (reference sequence). CDR3 size: 17 residues. The CDR3 is CSAPGLAGGLSYNEQFF. CDR3 DNA: TGCAGTGCCCCGGGACTAGCGGGAGGGTTATCCTACAATGAGCAGTTCTTC.

The rearrangement links TRBV29-1 to TRBJ2-2; 7 bases map to TRBD1. This CDR3 is built from 13 residues. V lost 6 bases, J lost 6 bases, and 7 bases stayed unmatched. From germline, CDR1 is SQVTM and CDR2 ANQGSEA. CDR3 amino acids: CSVEQGNAGELFF. The CDR3 DNA reads TGCAGCGTGGAACAGGGGAATGCCGGGGAGCTGTTTTTT.

CDR3 amino acids: CASSEVPGSGNTIYF. The CDR3 DNA follows: TGTGCCAGCAGTGAAGTTCCGGGCTCCGGAAACACCATATATTTT. The chain has TRBV6-1 and TRBJ1-3; no firm D call. V was clipped by 1 base and J by 4 bases, with 11 bases between them. Germline V gene data show CDR1 as MNHNS and CDR2 as SASEGT. This CDR3 spans 15 amino acids.

The rearrangement uses TRBV12-3 or TRBV12-4 and TRBJ2-5, with TRBD1 matching over 7 bases. Trimming cost V 6 bases and J 8 bases; bases outside gene matches: 12. The CDR3 runs to 14 residues. The chain's CDR3 is CASRKGQTTGTQYF. CDR3 nucleotides: TGTGCCAGCAGAAAGGGACAGACGACAGGTACCCAGTACTTC.

V usage is TRBV29-1 and J usage is TRBJ1-1; no definite D call. V was pared by 7 bases and J by 1 base, with 16 bases between. The V gene's germline CDR1 is SQVTM and CDR2 ANQGSEA. The CDR3 is 14 amino acids. CDR3 bases: TGCAGCGCCCACGCGCATATTGCGAACACTGAAGCTTTCTTT. Translated: CSAHAHIANTEAFF.

This chain connects TRBV15 to TRBJ2-5, with D unresolved. Trimming took 0 bases from V and 5 from J, leaving 16 bases between them. CDR1 is LNHNV, CDR2 YYDKDF, per germline (reference sequence). CDR3 length: 16 residues. CDR3 region: CATSRDHILGIETQYF. As DNA, the CDR3 is TGTGCCACCAGCAGAGATCATATTTTGGGGATTGAGACCCAGTACTTC.

Many counts were recorded for this clonotype. The chain is built from TRBV19 and TRBJ1-1, with 10 bases fitting TRBD1. Germline-derived CDR1 and CDR2 are LNHDA and SQIVND (reference sequence). J was trimmed by 0 bases and V by 3 bases; bases with no gene match: 4. CDR3 size: 16 residues. The CDR3: CASSMGQGRVNTEAFF. In DNA, the CDR3 is TGTGCCAGTAGTATGGGACAGGGGCGGGTGAACACTGAAGCTTTCTTT.

This clonotype was recorded at least ten times. The chain is built from TRBV29-1 and TRBJ2-7, with 10 bases aligning to TRBD2. Unmatched junction bases numbered 13, after V lost 3 bases and J lost 2 bases. Germline loops: CDR1 SQVTM, CDR2 ANQGSEA. The CDR3 runs to 17 residues. The CDR3 reads CSVEGLSSGSLTYEQYF. The CDR3 DNA follows: TGCAGCGTTGAGGGGTTGTCTAGCGGGAGCCTGACCTACGAGCAGTACTTC.

This clonotype was observed at least ten times. The rearrangement links TRBV10-3 to TRBJ1-5, with 8 bases matching TRBD1. This CDR3 contains 15 residues. Germline values: CDR1 ENHRY, CDR2 SYGVKD. V was clipped by 5 bases and J by 3 bases; unmatched bases: 6. The CDR3 loop reads CAISPDRAHNQPQHF. DNA for the CDR3: TGTGCCATCAGTCCGGACAGGGCGCACAATCAGCCCCAGCATTTT.

This clonotype was observed many times. The rearrangement links TRBV12-3 or TRBV12-4 to TRBJ1-1; TRBD1 agrees at 9 bases. V lost 5 bases, J lost 3 bases, and 4 bases stayed unmatched. This CDR3 comprises 14 residues. The CDR3 DNA follows: TGTGCCAGCAGTAGGGACAGGGTGGACACTGAAGCTTTCTTT. It encodes CASSRDRVDTEAFF.

There are a few counts of this clonotype. The V gene is TRBV29-1, the J gene TRBJ2-3; D call uncertain. Germline values: CDR1 SQVTM, CDR2 ANQGSEA. V dropped 4 bases and J dropped 0 bases, with 5 bases sitting between them. The CDR3 spans 12 residues. The CDR3 nucleotides read TGCAGCGTTGCTCCTAGCACAGATACGCAGTATTTT. Translated: CSVAPSTDTQYF.

This clonotype was found many times. V usage is TRBV6-2 or TRBV6-3 and J usage is TRBJ1-4; maybe TRBD1 (6 bases). The V end was cut by 4 bases, the J end by 5 bases, with 11 bases between. Germline lookup yields CDR1 MNHEY and CDR2 SVGEGT. The CDR3 runs 14 residues. CDR3 bases: TGTGCCAGCAGTTGGAGACAGGTGAATGAAAAACTGTTTTTT. This codes for CASSWRQVNEKLFF.

Concerning this clonotype itself: A much larger clone differs from this one at a single base, so this may be a read error. This sequence joins TRBV20-1 and TRBJ2-2; TRBD2 might be the D (5 bases). CDR3 length: 18 amino acids. Germline-derived CDR1 and CDR2 are DFQATT and SNEGSKA (reference sequence). Trimming stripped 5 bases from V and 3 bases from J, with 25 bases between. The DNA of the CDR3 is TGCAGTGCTCGACGGGAACAGACGACACTAAAGGACACCGGGGAGCTGTTTTTT. It yields the protein CSARREQTTLKDTGELFF.

This clonotype was picked up many times. V is TRBV11-2 and J is TRBJ1-3, with 7 bases identical to TRBD1. Germline CDR1 is SGHAT and CDR2 is FQNNGV. There are 17 residues in the CDR3. The V gene end was trimmed by 1 base and the J gene end by 0 bases; junction bases not matched to a gene: 6. As DNA, the CDR3 is TGTGCCAGCAGCTTAGTAGGGACAGTTAACTCTGGAAACACCATATATTTT. Residues: CASSLVGTVNSGNTIYF.

The chain carries TRBV2 and TRBJ2-5; D ambiguous. The germline gives CDR1 SNHLY, CDR2 FYNNEI. The CDR3 length is 11 residues. V was pared by 6 bases and J by 5 bases, with 7 bases between. CDR3 bases: TGTGCCAGCAGAGCCCCGGAGACCCAGTACTTC. Translating it yields CASRAPETQYF.